The 24 T cell receptor beta chains given below trace back to one sample, sequenced in a study of T cells after yellow fever vaccination. TCRdb reanalysed the 5' RACE reads using MiXCR and keeps one entry per CDR3 protein. This table holds approximately 350,000 distinct CDR3 sequences, about 9.9% found once. The starting material was PBMCs, obtained on the day of the first yellow fever vaccination. The receptors come from a man between 18 and 35 years old who received the YFV17D yellow fever vaccine.

The chain employs TRBV5-6 and TRBJ1-4; no firm D call. Trimming stripped 5 bases from V and 4 bases from J, with 9 bases between. Germline lookup yields CDR1 SGHDT and CDR2 YYEEEE. This CDR3 has 13 residues. Written as DNA, the CDR3 is TGTGCCAGCAGGGGCGCGGGTAATGAAAAACTGTTTTTT. Translating gives CASRGAGNEKLFF. The full variable domain, rest sourced from reference TRBV5-6 and TRBJ1-4, is DAGVTQSPTHLIKTRGQQVTLRCSPKSGHDTVSWYQQALGQGPQFIFQYYEEEERQRGNFPDRFSGHQFPNYSSELNVNALLLGDSALYLCASRGAGNEKLFFGSGTQLSVL.

V gene TRBV7-2 combines with J gene TRBJ1-2; D is possibly TRBD1 (6 bases). Germline V gives CDR1 SGHTA, CDR2 FQGNSA. The germline V and J ends were trimmed by 5 bases and 0 bases, with 13 bases remaining between them. This CDR3 spans 15 amino acids. CDR3 amino acids: CASSLDWTANYGYTF. The DNA of the CDR3 is TGTGCCAGCAGCCTTGACTGGACAGCTAACTATGGCTACACCTTC.

The chain has TRBV18 and TRBJ2-7; D ambiguous. The CDR3 contains 12 residues. With 5 bases removed from V and 5 bases from J, the gap between germline ends came to 10 bases. Germline V CDR1 and CDR2: KGHSH, LQKENI. CDR3 bases: TGTGCCAGCTCAGGGTCCGAGGACGAGCAGTACTTC. Translated, it gives CASSGSEDEQYF.

This chain links TRBV10-2 with TRBJ1-4; 8 bases align to TRBD1. The CDR3 covers 14 residues. The J segment lost 5 bases and the V segment lost 6 bases, leaving 5 bases of the junction unmatched. Per germline, CDR1 WSHSY and CDR2 SAAADI. CDR3 sequence: CASRPGQVNEKLFF. CDR3 sequence (DNA): TGCGCCAGCAGGCCGGGACAGGTGAATGAAAAACTGTTTTTT.

V is TRBV5-1 and J is TRBJ2-7, with 8 bases lining up with TRBD1. This CDR3 is 13 amino acids long. Germline-derived CDR1 and CDR2 are SGHRS and YFSETQ. V was clipped by 2 bases and J by 6 bases; unmatched bases: 4. The CDR3 region has the DNA TGCGCCAGCAGCTTCGGACAGGGTACCGAGCAGTACGTC. This sequence encodes CASSFGQGTEQYV.

The sample holds many counts of this clonotype. The gene calls are TRBV5-1 and TRBJ1-1; 7 bases align to TRBD1. The CDR3 contains 13 residues. The trim removed 2 bases at V and 6 bases at J, leaving 4 bases unmatched. Per germline, CDR1 SGHRS and CDR2 YFSETQ. CDR3 sequence reads: CASSLEGAPEAFF. The DNA of the CDR3 is TGCGCCAGCAGCTTAGAGGGGGCCCCTGAAGCTTTCTTT.

This clonotype was observed a few times. The chain joins TRBV27 to TRBJ2-1; 9 positions agree with TRBD1. This CDR3 has 16 residues. V trimming: 1 base; J trimming: 6 bases; junction bases outside the gene matches: 7. Germline assignment: CDR1 MNHEY and CDR2 SMNVEV (reference sequence). The CDR3 sequence is CASSLWPGQGLNEQFF. CDR3 bases: TGTGCCAGCAGTTTATGGCCGGGACAGGGTCTCAATGAGCAGTTCTTC.

This rearrangement joins TRBV4-3 to TRBJ2-1; TRBD1 matches 8 bases. CDR1 and CDR2 from the germline V gene are LGHNA and YSLEER. The CDR3 consists of 16 residues. The V and J ends lost 2 bases and 5 bases, in that order; junction bases with no gene match: 8. The CDR3 DNA reads TGCGCCAGCAGCCAAAGCCCCTGGGACAGGAACAATGAGCAGTTCTTC. It codes for CASSQSPWDRNNEQFF.

V is TRBV12-5 and J is TRBJ2-3, with D hard to call. The CDR3 has 12 residues. V was trimmed by 2 bases and J by 2 bases, leaving 2 bases between them. Looked up from germline, CDR1 is LGHNT and CDR2 is FRNRAP. Here the CDR3 DNA reads TGTGCTAGTGGTTTGTTCACAGATACGCAGTATTTT. Translated, it gives CASGLFTDTQYF.

The chain recombines TRBV21-1 with TRBJ2-1; the listed D gene, TRBD1, was not tested against the DNA. TRBV21-1 represents a pseudogene. The CDR3 consists of 16 residues. In nucleotides, the CDR3 is TGTGCCAGCAGCAAAGGAGGGACGGAAAACTACAATGAGCAGTTCTTC. This encodes CASSKGGTENYNEQFF.

Here the CDR3 reads CASSPHRSSGGYEQFF. The CDR3 DNA reads TGCGCCAGCAGCCCCCACCGGTCTAGCGGGGGTTATGAGCAGTTCTTC. This chain joins TRBV4-3 and TRBJ2-1; 10 bases map to TRBD2. The junction had 11 bases not matched to a gene; V was cut back by 4 bases and J by 8 bases. The CDR3 length is 16 residues. Per germline, CDR1 LGHNA and CDR2 YSLEER.

This clonotype showed up just a few times. This sequence joins TRBV12-3 or TRBV12-4 and TRBJ2-1; D tentatively reads TRBD1 or TRBD2 (5 bases each). V gave up 10 bases and J gave up 0 bases, with 16 bases separating them. This CDR3 is 15 amino acids long. The CDR3 loop is CATLGARSSYNEQFF. CDR3 nucleotides: TGTGCCACCCTCGGGGCCCGGAGCTCCTACAATGAGCAGTTCTTC.

Ten or more counts support this clonotype. The V and J genes are TRBV10-3 and TRBJ1-2, with TRBD1 matching 7 bases. V trimming: 1 base; J trimming: 2 bases; junction bases outside the gene matches: 7. The CDR3 extends over 16 amino acids. Per germline, CDR1 ENHRY and CDR2 SYGVKD. CDR3 sequence (DNA): TGTGCCATCAGTGAGTTCGCGGGACAGCGCAACTATGGCTACACCTTC. Translation: CAISEFAGQRNYGYTF.

V usage is TRBV11-2 and J usage is TRBJ1-3, with D perhaps TRBD1 (5 bases). Trimming stripped 3 bases from V and 5 bases from J, with 23 bases between. This CDR3 comprises 18 residues. Germline loops: CDR1 SGHAT, CDR2 FQNNGV. CDR3 DNA sequence: TGTGCCAGCAGCTTCTCTACCATCGGGGCGGTGGCGAGAAACACCATATATTTT. Encoded protein: CASSFSTIGAVARNTIYF.

This clonotype has a handful of counts. This chain uses TRBV6-1 with TRBJ2-1; 7 positions agree with TRBD1. J gave up 9 bases and V 6 bases, and 5 bases lay outside the gene matches. CDR3 length: 12 residues. Per germline, CDR1 MNHNS and CDR2 SASEGT. CDR3 nucleotide sequence: TGTGCCAGCAGGCCTCACAGGGGTGAGCAGTTCTTC. As protein: CASRPHRGEQFF.

This clonotype showed up many times. This chain uses TRBV18 with TRBJ2-7, with D perhaps matching TRBD1 (7 bases). CDR3 size: 14 residues. V was clipped by 4 bases and J by 6 bases, with 16 bases between them. Germline V gene lookup returns CDR1 KGHSH and CDR2 LQKENI. CDR3 residues: CASSRTEGAGEQYF. For the CDR3, the DNA is TGTGCCAGCTCACGGACGGAGGGGGCGGGCGAGCAGTACTTC.

This clonotype was seen only a few times. The gene calls are TRBV20-1 and TRBJ2-7, with a tentative D call TRBD2 (6 bases). V gave up 6 bases and J gave up 3 bases, with 24 bases separating them. Per the germline V gene, CDR1 is DFQATT and CDR2 is SNEGSKA (reference sequence). CDR3 size: 16 residues. CDR3 in DNA: TGCAGTGCCACTCCATCACCCCGACTAGTAGGCTACGAGCAGTACGTC. Translation gives CSATPSPRLVGYEQYV.

The chain has TRBV20-1 and TRBJ2-6; perhaps TRBD2 as D (6 bases). The CDR3 spans 14 residues. Trimming cost V 6 bases and J 3 bases, with 12 bases left between them. From germline, CDR1 is DFQATT and CDR2 SNEGSKA (reference sequence). CDR3 bases: TGCAGTGCAATGACCGGGAGTGGGGCCAACGTCCTGACTTTC. Translated, it gives CSAMTGSGANVLTF.

The V and J genes are TRBV12-3 or TRBV12-4 and TRBJ2-2; D is perhaps TRBD1 (6 bases). CDR3 length: 15 residues. Trimming cost V 5 bases and J 1 base, with 11 bases left between them. CDR3 sequence (DNA): TGTGCCAGCAGTGGCGGACAGAGGAACACCGGGGAGCTGTTTTTT. Translation: CASSGGQRNTGELFF.

This clonotype occurred a few times. The gene calls are TRBV11-2 and TRBJ2-5; 9 bases map to TRBD1. Losses at the gene ends were 5 bases for V and 3 bases for J; bases not matched to a gene: 16. This CDR3 is 18 amino acids long. The V gene's germline CDR1 is SGHAT and CDR2 FQNNGV. The CDR3 sequence is CASSRRPGQGAGKETQYF. The CDR3 DNA sequence: TGTGCCAGCAGCCGTAGGCCGGGACAGGGAGCCGGTAAAGAGACCCAGTACTTC.

This sequence joins TRBV5-5 and TRBJ2-4; tentatively, D is TRBD1 (5 bases). Trimming removed 1 base at V and 3 bases at J, with 35 bases between. The CDR3 contains 23 residues. Germline lookup yields CDR1 SGHKS and CDR2 YYEKEE (reference sequence). CDR3 protein: CASSLSSHALGLGPAGRKNIQYF. CDR3 in DNA: TGTGCCAGCAGCTTGAGTAGTCACGCCCTGGGGCTGGGTCCAGCCGGCCGCAAAAACATTCAGTACTTC.

V gene TRBV29-1 combines with J gene TRBJ2-5; the D gene is possibly TRBD2 (6 bases). Trimming shortened V by 0 bases and J by 0 bases, and 17 bases separated the two germline ends. This CDR3 spans 17 amino acids. The V gene's germline CDR1 is SQVTM and CDR2 ANQGSEA. CDR3 sequence (DNA): TGCAGCGTTGAAGAGGGGGTTGCCGGGGGATACCAAGAGACCCAGTACTTC. Protein sequence: CSVEEGVAGGYQETQYF.

The genes are TRBV4-3 and TRBJ2-4; the D gene is possibly TRBD2 (6 bases). Germline V gene lookup returns CDR1 LGHNA and CDR2 YSLEER. V was clipped by 5 bases and J by 8 bases, with 7 bases between them. This CDR3 region has 11 residues. The CDR3 coding sequence is TGCGCCAGCAGCTGGGGGGACATTCAGTACTTC. The encoded protein is CASSWGDIQYF.

This clonotype came up many times. The DNA of the CDR3 is TGTGCCAGCAGCTTACAGGGATACCAAGAGACCCAGTACTTC. This translates into CASSLQGYQETQYF. The J gene is TRBJ2-5, the V gene TRBV11-1, with D possibly matching TRBD1 (5 bases). The ends were cut back, 2 bases at V and 0 bases at J, with 7 bases in the middle. The CDR3 contains 14 residues. Germline V lookup: CDR1 SGHAT, CDR2 FQDESV (reference sequence).